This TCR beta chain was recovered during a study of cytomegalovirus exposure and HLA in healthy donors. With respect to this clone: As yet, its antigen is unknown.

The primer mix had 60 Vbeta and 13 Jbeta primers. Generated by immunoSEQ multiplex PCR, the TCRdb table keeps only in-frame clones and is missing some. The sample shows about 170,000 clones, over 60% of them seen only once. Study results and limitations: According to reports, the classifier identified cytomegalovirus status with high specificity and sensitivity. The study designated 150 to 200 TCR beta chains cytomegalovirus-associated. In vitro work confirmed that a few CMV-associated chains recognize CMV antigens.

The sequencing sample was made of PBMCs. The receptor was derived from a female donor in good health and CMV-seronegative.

The DNA of the CDR3 is TGCAGCGTTGCCCCCAGCGGGAGGGCCTCCTACGAGCAGTACTTC. This translates into CSVAPSGRASYEQYF. This rearrangement joins TRBV29-1 to TRBJ2-5; 10 nucleotides align to TRBD2. The DNA end is a closer match to TRBJ2-7, so the J assignment may be wrong. Looked up from germline, CDR1 is SQVTM and CDR2 is ANQGSEA. The CDR3 runs 15 residues.